Listed below are T cell receptor beta chains from one sample, sequenced in a study of T cells in Graves' hyperthyroidism and ophthalmopathy. TCRdb processed the multiplex PCR reads anew with MiXCR; each CDR3 protein has one entry. The repertoire holds about 34,000 distinct CDR3 sequences, around 52% seen once, with roughly 25% in the top ten. The specimen was blood. Receptors originate from a woman aged 40 to 49 with Graves' ophthalmopathy. The CDR3 runs from the conserved cysteine through the conserved F or W. The D gene is left open where the match is weak. Rows may omit the clone size; those that give it use once, few, many or a size class.

size,V,J,D,CDR3,DNA
many,TRBV4-3,TRBJ1-4,TRBD1,CASSQDPGGKKLFF,TGCGCCAGCAGCCAAGACCCAGGGGGCAAAAAACTGTTTTTT
.,TRBV20-1,TRBJ2-7,TRBD1,CSAPDRGSYEQYF,TGCAGTGCCCCCGACAGGGGGTCCTACGAGCAGTACTTC
.,TRBV19,TRBJ1-1,.,CASSTQTVTEAFF,TGTGCCAGCAGTACGCAGACAGTAACTGAAGCTTTCTTT
few,TRBV20-1,TRBJ2-7,TRBD1,CSASRDSSSDEQYF,TGCAGTGCTAGCCGGGACAGTTCGTCTGACGAGCAGTACTTC
.,TRBV19,TRBJ1-5,.,CASSQAGGGETQHF,TGTGCCAGTAGTCAAGCGGGAGGAGGGGAGACCCAGCATTTT
.,TRBV10-3,TRBJ2-1,.,CASSYSATLVYDERFF,TGTGCCAGCAGTTACTCTGCGACATTAGTTTACGATGAGCGGTTCTTC
.,TRBV20-1,TRBJ2-3,TRBD2,CSARTSGSSYEQYF,TGCAGTGCACGTACTAGCGGGAGTAGCTATGAGCAGTATTTT
.,TRBV7-6,TRBJ2-5,.,CAGSIRETQYF,TGTGCCGGCAGCATCCGGGAGACCCAGTACTTC
once,TRBV7-3,TRBJ2-5,TRBD1,CASSPQGDRTGETQYF,TGTGCCAGCAGCCCCCAGGGGGATCGGACCGGGGAGACCCAGTACTTC
many,TRBV4-2,TRBJ1-6,TRBD1,CASGDRNSPLHF,TGTGCCAGTGGGGACAGAAATTCACCCCTCCACTTT
.,TRBV7-3,TRBJ2-7,.,CASSERNYEQYF,TGTGCCAGCAGTGAACGGAACTACGAGCAGTACTTC
.,TRBV5-1,TRBJ1-5,.,CANKGVYSNQPQHF,TGCGCCAACAAAGGCGTCTATAGCAATCAGCCCCAGCATTTT
.,TRBV2,TRBJ1-2,.,CASSELDGYGYTF,TGTGCCAGCAGTGAGTTGGATGGGTATGGCTACACCTTC
.,TRBV7-6,TRBJ1-5,.,CASSLGETQYFGPGNQPQHF,.
.,TRBV24-1,TRBJ2-1,.,CATSDPMRRGFNEQFF,TGTGCCACCAGTGACCCAATGAGGAGGGGTTTTAATGAGCAGTTCTTC
.,TRBV6-1,TRBJ1-4,.,CASIDSGCTPGNEKLFF,TGTGCCAGCATCGATAGCGGCTGTACACCGGGGAATGAAAAACTGTTTTTT
once,TRBV7-9,TRBJ1-3,.,CASSLDQGSGNTIYF,TGTGCCAGCAGCTTAGACCAGGGTTCGGGAAACACCATATATTTT
.,TRBV28,TRBJ2-7,.,CASSSADDYEQYF,TGTGCCAGCAGTTCGGCAGATGACTACGAGCAGTACTTC
medium-sized,TRBV2,TRBJ1-5,TRBD1,CASSETGPDQPQHF,TGTGCCAGCAGTGAGACAGGGCCCGATCAGCCCCAGCATTTT
.,TRBV7-7,TRBJ1-3,.,CASSEGRGNTIYF,TGTGCTAGCAGCGAGGGACGCGGAAACACCATATATTTT
.,TRBV24-1,TRBJ1-5,TRBD1,CATQGARGRQPQHF,TGTGCTACACAGGGGGCGCGAGGGCGTCAGCCCCAGCATTTT
many,TRBV7-6,TRBJ2-1,TRBD2,CASSLRLAGGFKAHNEQFF,TGTGCCAGCAGCCTCCGACTAGCGGGAGGTTTTAAGGCGCACAATGAGCAGTTCTTC
medium-sized,TRBV9,TRBJ1-6,TRBD1,CASSVEGQGNSPLHF,TGTGCCAGCAGCGTTGAGGGACAGGGGAATTCACCCCTCCACTTT
.,TRBV10-3,TRBJ2-3,.,CAISSGADTQYF,TGTGCCATCAGTTCGGGAGCAGATACGCAGTATTTT
.,TRBV6-4,TRBJ2-1,TRBD2,CASSDGTTDTQFF,TGTGCCAGCAGTGACGGGACTACAGATACGCAGTTCTTC
.,TRBV5-1,TRBJ1-6,.,CASRVDPGHVNSPLHF,TGCGCCAGCAGAGTCGATCCGGGACACGTAAATTCACCCCTCCACTTT